This TCR beta chain was sequenced during a study of T cell repertoires in cytomegalovirus infection. As for the study in general: TCR beta signatures that were public indicated CMV infection and matching HLA type. Points from the study as a whole: HLA-C-restricted, CMV-specific TCR beta clonotypes were dominant ex vivo. Frequencies of public TCR beta families were cumulated, and this identified carriers of CMV plus the relevant HLA.

The CDR3 extends over 14 amino acids. The ends lost 6 bases at V and 4 bases at J; junction bases unmatched: 2. The sample holds many counts of this clonotype. Its antigen is as yet unknown. TCRdb itself ran the reads through MiXCR, one entry per CDR3 protein. This table holds hundreds of thousands of distinct CDR3 sequences, less than 20% found once. The sample was PBMCs. This sequence was found in a human donor in good health (CMV status not recorded). Some clones in this sample may be carry-over from other donors' samples. The gene calls are TRBV12-3 or TRBV12-4 and TRBJ2-1; 11 bases are shared with TRBD2. The CDR3 protein is CASRGTSGYNEQFF. Written as DNA, the CDR3 is TGTGCCAGCAGAGGGACTAGCGGTTACAATGAGCAGTTCTTC.